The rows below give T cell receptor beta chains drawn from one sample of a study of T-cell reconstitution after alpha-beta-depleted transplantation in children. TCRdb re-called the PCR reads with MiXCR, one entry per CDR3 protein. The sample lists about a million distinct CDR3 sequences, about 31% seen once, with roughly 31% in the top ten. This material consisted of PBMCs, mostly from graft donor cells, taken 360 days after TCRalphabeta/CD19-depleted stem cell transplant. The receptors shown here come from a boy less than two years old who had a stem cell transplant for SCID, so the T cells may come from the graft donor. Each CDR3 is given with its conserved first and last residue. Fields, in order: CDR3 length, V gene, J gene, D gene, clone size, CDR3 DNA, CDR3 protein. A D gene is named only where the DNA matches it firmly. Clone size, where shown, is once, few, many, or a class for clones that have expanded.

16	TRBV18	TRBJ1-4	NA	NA	TGTGCCAGCTCGACGGGAGGTGGGCAAATCGGGGAAAAACTGTTTTTT	CASSTGGGQIGEKLFF
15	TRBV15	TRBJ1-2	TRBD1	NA	TGTGCCACCAGCAGAGGGACAGGGAAGGGCTATGGCTACACCTTC	CATSRGTGKGYGYTF
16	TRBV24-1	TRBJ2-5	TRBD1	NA	TGTGCCACCAGTGATTTGGCCCGGACAGGAGGCGAGACCCAGTACTTC	CATSDLARTGGETQYF
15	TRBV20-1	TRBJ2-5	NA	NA	TGCAGTGCTAGGCCGAACGGGGCGACTCAAGAGACCCAGTACTTC	CSARPNGATQETQYF
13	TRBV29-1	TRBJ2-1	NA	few	TGCAGCGTTGAGACGTCCCTCTGGGATGAGCAGTTCTTC	CSVETSLWDEQFF
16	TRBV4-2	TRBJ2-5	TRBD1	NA	TGTGCCAGCAGCCGCCAGGACAGGGGGCGTGGGGAGACCCAGTACTTC	CASSRQDRGRGETQYF
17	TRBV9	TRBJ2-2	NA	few	TGTGCCAGCAGCCCCCGTTTGTACCTCGCGAACACCGGGGAGCTGTTTTTT	CASSPRLYLANTGELFF
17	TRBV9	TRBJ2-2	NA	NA	TGTGCCAGCAGCCCTGTATGGGGGGGCCCGAACACCGGGGAGCTGTTTTTT	CASSPVWGGPNTGELFF
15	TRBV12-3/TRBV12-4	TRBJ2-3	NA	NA	TGTGCCAGCCACATTACTAGCAGGATGACAGATACGCAGTATTTT	CASHITSRMTDTQYF
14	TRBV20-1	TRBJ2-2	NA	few	TGCAGTGCTAGAGGTAGCCAGAAGACCGGGGAGCTGTTTTTT	CSARGSQKTGELFF